The 4 T cell receptor beta chains in this list originate from one sample, sequenced in a study of cytomegalovirus exposure and HLA in healthy donors. PCR used 60 Vbeta primers and 13 Jbeta primers. Assay used: immunoSEQ multiplex PCR; TCRdb lists only in-frame clones, some missing. The top ten hold roughly 1.6% of the sample, which has under 200,000 clones, more than 70% seen once. The specimen sequenced was PBMCs. These receptors were taken from a girl aged 5-17 years in good health and CMV-seronegative.

The chain links TRBV15 to TRBJ2-5; 8 bases align to TRBD2. Looked up from germline, CDR1 is LNHNV and CDR2 is YYDKDF (reference sequence). The ends lost 0 bases at V and 3 bases at J; junction bases unmatched: 9. This CDR3 has 17 residues. The CDR3 region is CATSRDFRGGLKETQYF. The DNA for the CDR3 is TGTGCCACCAGCAGAGATTTCCGGGGGGGCCTGAAAGAGACCCAGTACTTC. The full variable domain, its missing parts supplied by reference TRBV15 and TRBJ2-5, is DAMVIQNPRYQVTQFGKPVTLSCSQTLNHNVMYWYQQKSSQAPKLLFHYYDKDFNNEADTPDNFQSRRPNTSFCFLDIRSPGLGDTAMYLCATSRDFRGGLKETQYFGPGTRLLVL.

The V call is TRBV10-2, the J call TRBJ2-1; D uncertain. Trimming shortened V by 7 bases and J by 1 base, and 14 bases separated the two germline ends. CDR1 and CDR2 (germline): WSHSY, SAAADI. The CDR3 runs 15 residues. The DNA for the CDR3 is TGCGCCAGCAAGGCACTCAGGAATTCCTACAATGAGCAGTTCTTC. This sequence encodes CASKALRNSYNEQFF.

This sequence joins TRBV2 and TRBJ1-1, with a tentative D call TRBD1 (6 bases). Trimming removed 8 bases from V and 1 base from J, with 11 bases in between. This CDR3 has 13 residues. Germline lookup yields CDR1 SNHLY and CDR2 FYNNEI. Written as DNA, the CDR3 is TGTGCCAGCCGGGGAGGGGGGAACACTGAAGCTTTCTTT. Its protein is CASRGGGNTEAFF.

This clone was picked up a small number of times. The chain uses TRBV6-5 and TRBJ1-1; 8 bases map to TRBD1. The trim removed 7 bases at V and 4 bases at J, leaving 11 bases unmatched. This CDR3 is built from 15 residues. Germline-derived CDR1 and CDR2 are MNHEY and SVGAGI. The CDR3 spells CASTLVGQGGTEAFF. CDR3 in DNA: TGTGCCAGCACCCTAGTAGGACAGGGAGGCACTGAAGCTTTCTTT.